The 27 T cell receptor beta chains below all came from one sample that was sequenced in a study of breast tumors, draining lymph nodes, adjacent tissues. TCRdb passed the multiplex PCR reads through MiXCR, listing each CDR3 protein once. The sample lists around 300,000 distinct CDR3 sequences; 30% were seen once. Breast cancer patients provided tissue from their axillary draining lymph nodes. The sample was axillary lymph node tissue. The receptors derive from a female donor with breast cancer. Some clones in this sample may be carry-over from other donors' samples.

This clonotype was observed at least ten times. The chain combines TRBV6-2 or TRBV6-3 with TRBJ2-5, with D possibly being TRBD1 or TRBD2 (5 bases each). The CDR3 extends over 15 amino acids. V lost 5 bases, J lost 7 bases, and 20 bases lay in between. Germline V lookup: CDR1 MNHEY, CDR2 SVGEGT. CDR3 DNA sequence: TGTGCCAGCAGTCTCCTTCCGGGGCAAGTAGGGACCCAGTACTTC. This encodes CASSLLPGQVGTQYF.

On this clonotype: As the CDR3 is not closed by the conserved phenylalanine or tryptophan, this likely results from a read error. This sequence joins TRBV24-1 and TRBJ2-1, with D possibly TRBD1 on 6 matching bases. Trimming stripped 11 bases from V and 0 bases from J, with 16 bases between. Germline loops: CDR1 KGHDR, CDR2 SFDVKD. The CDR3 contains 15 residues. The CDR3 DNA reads TGTGCCAAGGACAGCCGCCTCCCCTCCTACAATGAGCAGTTCTCC. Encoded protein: CAKDSRLPSYNEQFS.

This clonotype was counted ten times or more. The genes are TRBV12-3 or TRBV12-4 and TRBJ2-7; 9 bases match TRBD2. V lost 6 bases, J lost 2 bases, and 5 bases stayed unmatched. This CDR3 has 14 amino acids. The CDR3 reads CASSPLAGPYEQYF. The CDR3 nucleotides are TGTGCCAGCAGCCCCCTAGCGGGACCCTACGAGCAGTACTTC.

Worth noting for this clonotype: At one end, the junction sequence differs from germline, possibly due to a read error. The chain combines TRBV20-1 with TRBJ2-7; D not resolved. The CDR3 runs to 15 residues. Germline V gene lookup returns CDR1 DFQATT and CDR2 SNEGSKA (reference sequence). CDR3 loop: CSARGGDKTPYKQYF. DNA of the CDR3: TGCAGTGCTAGAGGGGGTGATAAAACCCCCTACAAGCAGTACTTC.

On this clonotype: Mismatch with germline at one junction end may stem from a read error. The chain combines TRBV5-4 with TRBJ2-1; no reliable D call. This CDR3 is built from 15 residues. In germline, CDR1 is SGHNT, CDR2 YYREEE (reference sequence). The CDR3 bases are TGTGCCAGCAGCTTGGGATATAGCTCCTGCAATGAGCAGTTCTTC. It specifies CASSLGYSSCNEQFF.

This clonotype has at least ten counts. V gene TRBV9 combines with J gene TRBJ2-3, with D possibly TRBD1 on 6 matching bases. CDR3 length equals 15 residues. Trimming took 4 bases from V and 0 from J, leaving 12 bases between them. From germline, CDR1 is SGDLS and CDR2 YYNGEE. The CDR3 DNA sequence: TGTGCCAGCAGCCTAAGGGGGATCAGCACAGATACGCAGTATTTT. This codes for CASSLRGISTDTQYF. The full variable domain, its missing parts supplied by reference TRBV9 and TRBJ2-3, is DSGVTQTPKHLITATGQRVTLRCSPRSGDLSVYWYQQSLDQGLQFLIQYYNGEERAKGNILERFSAQQFPDLHSELNLSSLELGDSALYFCASSLRGISTDTQYFGPGTRLTVL.

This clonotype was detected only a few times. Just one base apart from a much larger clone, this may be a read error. The CDR3 reads CSAEIGRQGAEQYF. CDR3 DNA sequence: TGCAGTGCCGAAATCGGGAGGCAGGGTGCCGAGCAGTACTTC. The chain uses TRBV20-1 and TRBJ2-7; TRBD2 matches at 7 bases. In germline, CDR1 is DFQATT, CDR2 SNEGSKA (reference sequence). The junction had 14 bases not matched to a gene; V was cut back by 6 bases and J by 6 bases. This CDR3 is 14 amino acids long.

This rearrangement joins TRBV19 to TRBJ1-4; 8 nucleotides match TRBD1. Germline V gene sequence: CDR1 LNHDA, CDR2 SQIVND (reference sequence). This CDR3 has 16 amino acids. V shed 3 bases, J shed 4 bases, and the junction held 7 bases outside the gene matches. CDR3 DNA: TGTGCCAGTAGTATGGACAGGGTAGAGCGTAATGAAAAACTGTTTTTT. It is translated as CASSMDRVERNEKLFF.

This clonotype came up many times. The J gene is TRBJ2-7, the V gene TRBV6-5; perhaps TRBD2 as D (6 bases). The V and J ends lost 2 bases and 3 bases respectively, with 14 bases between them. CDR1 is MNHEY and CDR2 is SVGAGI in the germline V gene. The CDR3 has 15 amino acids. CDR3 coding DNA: TGTGCCAGCAGTTACCTTCGACCCGGGGGCTACGAGCAGTACTTC. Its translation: CASSYLRPGGYEQYF.

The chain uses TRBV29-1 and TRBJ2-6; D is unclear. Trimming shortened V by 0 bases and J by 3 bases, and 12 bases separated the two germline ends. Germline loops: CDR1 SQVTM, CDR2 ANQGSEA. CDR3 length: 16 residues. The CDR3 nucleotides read TGCAGCGTTGAAGACAGATTGAACTATGGGGCCAACGTCCTGACTTTC. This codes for CSVEDRLNYGANVLTF.

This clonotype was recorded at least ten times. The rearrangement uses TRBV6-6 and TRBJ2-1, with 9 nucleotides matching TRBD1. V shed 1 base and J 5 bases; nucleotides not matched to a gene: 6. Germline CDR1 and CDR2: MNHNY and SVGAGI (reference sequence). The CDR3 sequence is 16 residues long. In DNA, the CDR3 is TGTGCCAGCAGTTACTACCGGACAGGGGTCCACAATGAGCAGTTCTTC. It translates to CASSYYRTGVHNEQFF.

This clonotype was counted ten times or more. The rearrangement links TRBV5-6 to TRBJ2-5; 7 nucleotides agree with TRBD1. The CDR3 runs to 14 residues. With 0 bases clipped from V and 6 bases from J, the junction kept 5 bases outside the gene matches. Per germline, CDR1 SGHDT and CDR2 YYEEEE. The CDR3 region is CASSLEGADKTQYF. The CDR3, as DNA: TGTGCCAGCAGCTTGGAGGGGGCGGATAAGACCCAGTACTTC.

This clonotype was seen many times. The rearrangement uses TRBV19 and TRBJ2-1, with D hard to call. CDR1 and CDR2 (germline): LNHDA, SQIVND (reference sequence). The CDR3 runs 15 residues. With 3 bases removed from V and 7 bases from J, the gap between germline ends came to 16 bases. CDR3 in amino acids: CASSMRTALRNEQFF. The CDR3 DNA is TGTGCCAGTAGTATGCGGACCGCACTGCGGAATGAGCAGTTCTTC.

CDR3: CASRRADTQYF. The DNA for the CDR3 is TGTGCCAGCCGTAGAGCAGATACGCAGTATTTT. The chain carries TRBV27 and TRBJ2-3; D is ambiguous. Germline CDR1 is MNHEY and CDR2 is SMNVEV (reference sequence). This CDR3 spans 11 amino acids. Trimming shortened V by 8 bases and J by 4 bases, and 7 bases separated the two germline ends.

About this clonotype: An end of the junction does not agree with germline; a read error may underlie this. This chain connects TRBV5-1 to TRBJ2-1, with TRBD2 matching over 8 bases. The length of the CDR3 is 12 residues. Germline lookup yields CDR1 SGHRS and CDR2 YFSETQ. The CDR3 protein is CASATSANEHSF. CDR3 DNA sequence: TGCGCCAGCGCGACTAGCGCCAATGAGCACTCCTTC.

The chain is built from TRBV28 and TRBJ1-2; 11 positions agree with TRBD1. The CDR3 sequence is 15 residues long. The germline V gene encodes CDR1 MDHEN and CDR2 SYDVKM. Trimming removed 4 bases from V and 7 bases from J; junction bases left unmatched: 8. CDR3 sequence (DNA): TGTGCCAGCAGTTCCCATGGACAGGGGGCGCTTGGCTACACCTTC. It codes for CASSSHGQGALGYTF.

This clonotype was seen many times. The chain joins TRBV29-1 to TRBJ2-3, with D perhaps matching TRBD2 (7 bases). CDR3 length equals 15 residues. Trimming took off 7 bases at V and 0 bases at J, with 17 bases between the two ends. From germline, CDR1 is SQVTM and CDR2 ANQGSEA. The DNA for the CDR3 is TGCAGCGCGACGGGTGGGGGGGGCAGCACAGATACGCAGTATTTT. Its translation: CSATGGGGSTDTQYF.

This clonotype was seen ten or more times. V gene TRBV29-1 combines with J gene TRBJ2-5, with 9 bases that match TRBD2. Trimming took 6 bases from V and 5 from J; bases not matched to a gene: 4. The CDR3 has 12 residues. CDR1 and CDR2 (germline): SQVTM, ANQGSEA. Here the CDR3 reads CSVIAGVETQYF. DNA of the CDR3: TGCAGCGTGATAGCGGGAGTGGAGACCCAGTACTTC.

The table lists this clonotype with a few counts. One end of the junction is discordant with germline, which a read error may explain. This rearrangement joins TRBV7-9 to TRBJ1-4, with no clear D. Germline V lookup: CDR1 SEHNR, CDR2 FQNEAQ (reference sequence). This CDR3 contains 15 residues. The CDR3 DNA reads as TGTGCCAGCAGCCGACATTCAGGACCTAATGAAAAACTGTCTTTT. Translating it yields CASSRHSGPNEKLSF.

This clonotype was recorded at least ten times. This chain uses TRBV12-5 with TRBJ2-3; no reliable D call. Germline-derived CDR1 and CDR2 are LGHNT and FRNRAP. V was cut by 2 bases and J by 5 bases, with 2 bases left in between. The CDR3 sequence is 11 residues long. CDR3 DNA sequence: TGTGCTAGTGGTTTGTTAGATACGCAGTATTTT. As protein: CASGLLDTQYF.

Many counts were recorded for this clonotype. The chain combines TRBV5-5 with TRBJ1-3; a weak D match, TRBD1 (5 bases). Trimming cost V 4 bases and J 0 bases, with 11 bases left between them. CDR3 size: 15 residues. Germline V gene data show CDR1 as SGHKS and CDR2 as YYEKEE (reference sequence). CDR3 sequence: CASSSREASGNTIYF. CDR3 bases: TGTGCCAGCAGCAGCAGGGAAGCCTCTGGAAACACCATATATTTT.

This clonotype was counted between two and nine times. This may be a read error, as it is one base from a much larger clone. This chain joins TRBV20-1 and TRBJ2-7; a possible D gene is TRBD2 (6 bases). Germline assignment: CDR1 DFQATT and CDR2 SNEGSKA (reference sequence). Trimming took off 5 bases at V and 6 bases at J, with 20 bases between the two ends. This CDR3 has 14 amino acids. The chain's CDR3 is CSASKGLGGSEQYF. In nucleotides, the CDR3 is TGCAGTGCTTCTAAGGGACTTGGGGGGTCCGAGCAGTACTTC.

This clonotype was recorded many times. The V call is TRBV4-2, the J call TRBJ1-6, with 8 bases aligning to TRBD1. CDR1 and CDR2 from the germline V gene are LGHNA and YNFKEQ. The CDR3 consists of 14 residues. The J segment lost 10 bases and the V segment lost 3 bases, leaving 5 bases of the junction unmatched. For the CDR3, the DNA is TGTGCCAGCAGCCATTCGACAGGGGACTCACCCCTCCACTTT. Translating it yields CASSHSTGDSPLHF.

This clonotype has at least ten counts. The CDR3 loop is CASSVSGSDTQYF. In DNA, the CDR3 is TGTGCCAGCAGCGTTAGCGGGAGTGATACGCAGTATTTT. V and J are TRBV28 and TRBJ2-3; TRBD2 agrees at 9 bases. The CDR3 totals 13 residues. Germline V gene data show CDR1 as MDHEN and CDR2 as SYDVKM. Losses at the gene ends were 6 bases for V and 6 bases for J; bases not matched to a gene: 4.

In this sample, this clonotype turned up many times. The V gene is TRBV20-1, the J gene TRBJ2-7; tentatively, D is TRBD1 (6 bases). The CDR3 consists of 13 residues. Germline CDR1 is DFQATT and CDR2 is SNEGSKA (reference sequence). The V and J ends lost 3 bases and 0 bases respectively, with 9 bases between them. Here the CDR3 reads CSASPGHSYEQYF. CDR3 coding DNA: TGCAGTGCTAGCCCGGGACACTCCTACGAGCAGTACTTC.

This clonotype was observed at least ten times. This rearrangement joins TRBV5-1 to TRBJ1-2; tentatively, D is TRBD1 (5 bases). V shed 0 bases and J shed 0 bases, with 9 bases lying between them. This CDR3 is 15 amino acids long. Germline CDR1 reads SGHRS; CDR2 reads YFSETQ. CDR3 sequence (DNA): TGCGCCAGCAGCTTGGCGGGGCGAGCTAACTATGGCTACACCTTC. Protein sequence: CASSLAGRANYGYTF.

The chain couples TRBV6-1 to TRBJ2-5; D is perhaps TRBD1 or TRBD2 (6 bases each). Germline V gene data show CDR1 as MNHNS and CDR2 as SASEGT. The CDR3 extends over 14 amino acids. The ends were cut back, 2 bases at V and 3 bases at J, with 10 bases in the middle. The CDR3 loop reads CASSERGLEETQYF. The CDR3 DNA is TGTGCCAGCAGTGAACGGGGGCTTGAAGAGACCCAGTACTTC.